This T cell receptor beta chain stems from a study of T cells expressing NK-cell markers. The authors generated TCR beta cDNA through 5'RACE template switching with UMIs. TCRdb reprocessed the 5' RACE reads and reports one entry per CDR3 protein, with no DNA. Here the sample table reports about 370,000 distinct CDR3 sequences. The CDR3 contains 14 residues. This sequence joins TRBV12-3 or TRBV12-4 and TRBJ2-1; TCRdb reports TRBD1, a call that lacks DNA to check it against. The sequenced material came from blood T cells: a sorted CD56 or NKG2C T cell subset, CD4+ or CD8+ T cells, or bulk PBMC T cells (not recorded which). The source is a woman between 45 and 65 years old in good health. The chain's CDR3 is CASRGRERFNEQFF.